The 11 T cell receptor beta chains reported below all come from one sample, sequenced in a study of T cells after yellow fever vaccination. TCRdb used MiXCR to reprocess the 5' RACE reads, holding one entry per CDR3 protein. The sample holds about 320,000 distinct CDR3 sequences; approximately 4.5% are singletons and the top ten take just under 20%. Sequencing was performed on PBMCs, taken 15 days after the yellow fever booster vaccination. Receptors originate from a man between 18 and 35 years old who received the YFV17D yellow fever vaccine.

This clonotype appeared many times. The J gene is TRBJ2-3, the V gene TRBV12-3 or TRBV12-4; the D gene is possibly TRBD2 (5 bases). The V end lost 1 base, the J end lost 6 bases, and 20 bases lay between the germline ends. This CDR3 has 17 amino acids. CDR3 coding DNA: TGTGCCAGCAGTTTAGGCCGGGTGACTATCCCTCCCGATACGCAGTATTTT. It encodes CASSLGRVTIPPDTQYF.

This clonotype was recorded many times. The CDR3 nucleotides are TGTGCCAGCGCTCCGATCACAGATACGCAGTATTTT. Protein product: CASAPITDTQYF. The rearrangement joins TRBV7-2 to TRBJ2-3; D ambiguous. In germline, CDR1 is SGHTA, CDR2 FQGNSA. V was trimmed by 8 bases and J by 2 bases, leaving 8 bases between them. CDR3 length: 12 amino acids.

Ten or more counts support this clonotype. The chain has TRBV5-1 and TRBJ2-1, with 9 bases matching TRBD2. The CDR3 consists of 15 residues. CDR1 is SGHRS and CDR2 is YFSETQ in the germline V gene. Trimming removed 0 bases from V and 8 bases from J; junction bases left unmatched: 6. The CDR3 loop is CASSLARSGGYEQFF. The CDR3 nucleotides read TGCGCCAGCAGCTTGGCGCGTAGCGGGGGATATGAGCAGTTCTTC.

This clonotype occurred many times. The chain joins TRBV5-1 to TRBJ2-3; perhaps TRBD1 as D (6 bases). The V and J ends lost 2 bases and 0 bases respectively, with 13 bases between them. This CDR3 contains 16 residues. Germline CDR1 and CDR2: SGHRS and YFSETQ. CDR3 region: CASSLDGTLSTDTQYF. Written as DNA, the CDR3 is TGCGCCAGCAGCTTAGACGGGACATTAAGCACAGATACGCAGTATTTT.

Ten or more counts support this clonotype. This chain joins TRBV5-5 and TRBJ2-3, with D uncertain. The germline CDR1 and CDR2 sequences are SGHKS and YYEKEE (reference sequence). This CDR3 contains 14 residues. The V gene lost 2 bases and the J gene lost 6 bases, with 13 bases spanning the gap. The CDR3 is CASSLESTLDTQYF. The CDR3 DNA follows: TGTGCCAGCAGCTTAGAAAGCACCCTGGATACGCAGTATTTT. Together with reference TRBV5-5 and TRBJ2-3, the CDR3 gives the full variable domain: DAGVTQSPTHLIKTRGQQVTLRCSPISGHKSVSWYQQVLGQGPQFIFQYYEKEERGRGNFPDRFSARQFPNYSSELNVNALLLGDSALYLCASSLESTLDTQYFGPGTRLTVL.

CDR3 sequence: CASSPTASGNTIYF. The CDR3 DNA sequence: TGTGCCAGCAGTCCGACAGCCTCTGGAAACACCATATATTTT. The chain combines TRBV6-5 with TRBJ1-3, with D possibly being TRBD1 (5 bases). This CDR3 region has 14 residues. Germline V lookup: CDR1 MNHEY, CDR2 SVGAGI. V lost 5 bases and J lost 0, with 8 bases in between.

This clonotype was seen ten or more times. J is TRBJ2-7 and V is TRBV25-1, with no clear D. CDR3 length equals 16 residues. The ends were cut back, 1 base at V and 3 bases at J, with 16 bases in the middle. Per germline, CDR1 MGHDK and CDR2 SYGVNS. Written as DNA, the CDR3 is TGTGCCAGCAGTGAATTGTGCTGCCCCCATATCTACGAGCAGTACGTC. Translation: CASSELCCPHIYEQYV.

This clonotype has ten or more counts. The CDR3 nucleotides read TGCGCCAGCAGCTTGTGGGAGAACACTGAAGCTTTCTTT. This sequence encodes CASSLWENTEAFF. The chain links TRBV5-1 to TRBJ1-1; no reliable D call. There are 13 residues in the CDR3. Germline V CDR1 and CDR2: SGHRS, YFSETQ. Trimming pared 1 base from V and 1 base from J, leaving 5 bases between.

The V call is TRBV4-1, the J call TRBJ2-4; the D is unclear. The ends were cut back, 0 bases at V and 3 bases at J, with 12 bases in the middle. The V gene's germline CDR1 is MGHRA and CDR2 YSYEKL. The CDR3 extends over 16 amino acids. The CDR3 coding sequence is TGCGCCAGCAGCCAAGACCCAGGATTCGTCAAAAACATTCAGTACTTC. As protein: CASSQDPGFVKNIQYF.

This clonotype was counted between two and nine times. The chain recombines TRBV12-3 or TRBV12-4 with TRBJ2-3, with a tentative D call TRBD2 (5 bases). The CDR3 runs to 15 residues. V shed 4 bases and J shed 0 bases, with 11 bases lying between them. CDR3 DNA: TGTGCCAGCAGTTCCGGGGTCGGGAGCACAGATACGCAGTATTTT. It is translated as CASSSGVGSTDTQYF.

This clonotype was observed a few times. V gene TRBV5-6 combines with J gene TRBJ2-4; D might be TRBD1 (5 bases). In germline, CDR1 is SGHDT, CDR2 YYEEEE. Trimming left V 0 bases short and J 1 base short, with 11 bases between. The CDR3 is 16 amino acids. CDR3 coding DNA: TGTGCCAGCAGCTTGGACTTCCAGGGCGCCAAAAACATTCAGTACTTC. Protein: CASSLDFQGAKNIQYF.